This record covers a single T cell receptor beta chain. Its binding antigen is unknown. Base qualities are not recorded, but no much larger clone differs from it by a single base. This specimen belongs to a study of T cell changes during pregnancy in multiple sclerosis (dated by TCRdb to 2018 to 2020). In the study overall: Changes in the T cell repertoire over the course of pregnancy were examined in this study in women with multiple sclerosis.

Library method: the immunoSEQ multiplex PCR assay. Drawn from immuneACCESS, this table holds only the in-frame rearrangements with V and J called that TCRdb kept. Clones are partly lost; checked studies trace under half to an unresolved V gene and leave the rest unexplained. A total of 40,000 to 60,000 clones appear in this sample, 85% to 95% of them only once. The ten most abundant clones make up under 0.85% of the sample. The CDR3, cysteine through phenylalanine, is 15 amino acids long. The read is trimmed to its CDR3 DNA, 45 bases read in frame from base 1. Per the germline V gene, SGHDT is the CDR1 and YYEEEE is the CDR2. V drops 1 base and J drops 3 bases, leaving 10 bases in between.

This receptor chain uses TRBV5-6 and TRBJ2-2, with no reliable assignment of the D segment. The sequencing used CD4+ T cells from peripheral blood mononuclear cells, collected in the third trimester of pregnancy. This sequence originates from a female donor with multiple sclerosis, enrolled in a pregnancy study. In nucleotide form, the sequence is TGTGCCAGCAGCTTGTACAGTGGGTACACCGGGGAGCTGTTTTTT. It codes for CASSLYSGYTGELFF. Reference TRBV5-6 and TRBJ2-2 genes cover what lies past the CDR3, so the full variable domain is DAGVTQSPTHLIKTRGQQVTLRCSPKSGHDTVSWYQQALGQGPQFIFQYYEEEERQRGNFPDRFSGHQFPNYSSELNVNALLLGDSALYLCASSLYSGYTGELFFGEGSRLTVL.